The 9 T cell receptor beta chains below come from one sample, sequenced in a study of blood T cells in healthy people across ages. The authors ran a second PCR of about 6 to 11 cycles using a sample-barcoded 5' primer and a J-beta primer mix. Each CDR3 protein gets one entry after TCRdb re-called the 5' RACE reads with MiXCR. The sample has hundreds of thousands of distinct CDR3 sequences; approximately 44% are singletons. Source material: blood. Receptors originate from a man in his sixties in good health.

This clonotype has a count of ten or more. The CDR3 bases are TGCAGCGTTGTTAGCGGGCACCAAGAGACCCAGTACTTC. Amino acid sequence: CSVVSGHQETQYF. The chain employs TRBV29-1 and TRBJ2-5; TRBD2 agrees at 7 bases. This CDR3 has 13 residues. V trimming: 4 bases; J trimming: 0 bases; junction bases outside the gene matches: 2. Germline V CDR1 and CDR2: SQVTM, ANQGSEA.

This clonotype came up once. V usage is TRBV20-1 and J usage is TRBJ1-6, with D possibly matching TRBD1 (6 bases). V dropped 0 bases and J dropped 5 bases, with 11 bases sitting between them. The V gene's germline CDR1 is DFQATT and CDR2 SNEGSKA (reference sequence). The CDR3 loop spans 15 amino acids. DNA for the CDR3: TGCAGTGCTAGAGATCAGGGGATGAATAATTCACCCCTCCACTTT. Translation: CSARDQGMNNSPLHF.

This chain connects TRBV6-5 to TRBJ1-2; D might be TRBD1 (6 bases). The CDR3 contains 17 residues. CDR1 and CDR2 from the germline V gene are MNHEY and SVGAGI. Trimming removed 0 bases from V and 3 bases from J, with 17 bases in between. The CDR3 here is CASSYSKRDTSHYGYTF. CDR3 bases: TGTGCCAGCAGTTACTCGAAGAGGGACACATCCCACTATGGCTACACCTTC.

Written as DNA, the CDR3 is TGTGCCAGCAGCTTCGGGACAGGCGGGTACGTGCAGTACTTC. It specifies CASSFGTGGYVQYF. The genes are TRBV5-5 and TRBJ2-4, with 8 bases matching TRBD1. Per germline, CDR1 SGHKS and CDR2 YYEKEE (reference sequence). Trimming at V came to 2 bases and at J to 13 bases, leaving 11 bases not matched to a gene. CDR3 length equals 14 residues.

The chain uses TRBV5-1 and TRBJ2-3, with D maybe TRBD2 (6 bases). The V gene's germline CDR1 is SGHRS and CDR2 YFSETQ. CDR3 length: 14 residues. V shed 5 bases and J shed 2 bases, with 12 bases lying between them. CDR3 nucleotides: TGCGCCAGCAGAGGCGGGGAAGTCACAGATACGCAGTATTTT. Translating gives CASRGGEVTDTQYF.

This clonotype has a single count. This chain links TRBV12-5 with TRBJ1-2; 8 nucleotides align to TRBD1. CDR3 length: 20 amino acids. Trimming cost V 0 bases and J 4 bases; bases outside gene matches: 19. The germline V gene has CDR1 LGHNT and CDR2 FRNRAP. The CDR3 DNA reads as TGTGCTAGTGGTTTGGTATTGGGACAGGTCCCAGGAAAGACCATCTATGGCTACACCTTC. Its translation is CASGLVLGQVPGKTIYGYTF.

This clonotype came up a few times. The chain has TRBV29-1 and TRBJ2-1; 7 bases map to TRBD1. Per germline, CDR1 SQVTM and CDR2 ANQGSEA. V shed 5 bases and J 7 bases; nucleotides not matched to a gene: 5. The CDR3 consists of 12 residues. CDR3 sequence: CSVSQGVNEQFF. The CDR3, as DNA: TGCAGCGTTTCTCAGGGGGTAAATGAGCAGTTCTTC.

The V and J genes are TRBV6-5 and TRBJ1-6, with D perhaps matching TRBD1 (5 bases). CDR3 size: 15 residues. Germline loops: CDR1 MNHEY, CDR2 SVGAGI. Trimming removed 7 bases from V and 10 bases from J, with 20 bases in between. CDR3 DNA: TGTGCCAGCACCCACTTACGGGGGAGTGAGTCACCCCTCCACTTT. It specifies CASTHLRGSESPLHF.

For the CDR3, the DNA is TGTGCCAGCAGTCCAGACCGTAGCGGGGGGGGATCCTACAATGAGCAGTACTTC. Translating gives CASSPDRSGGGSYNEQYF. The chain uses TRBV27 and TRBJ2-7; 11 nucleotides align to TRBD2. V gave up 5 bases and J gave up 7 bases; unmatched junction bases: 19. The germline V gene has CDR1 MNHEY and CDR2 SMNVEV (reference sequence). CDR3 size: 18 residues.